Listed here is a single TCR beta chain. The antigen is undetermined. The data stem from a study of cytomegalovirus exposure and HLA in healthy donors. Study-level information: The same platform was used for the 100 to 150 validation repertoires as for the approximately 630 first-cohort repertoires, as reported in a later analysis.

TCRdb keeps only in-frame clones here, not all; method: immunoSEQ multiplex PCR. The data show approximately 71,000 clones, about 94% seen once. This CDR3 region has 15 residues. Trimming removed 2 bases from V and 1 base from J; junction bases left unmatched: 0. Germline V gene lookup returns CDR1 MRHNA and CDR2 SNTAGT. Points from the study as a whole: Reports credit the classifier with highly specific, highly sensitive diagnosis of cytomegalovirus status. Subsequent analysis found a tendency for first-cohort TCR clusters to co-occur within the 90 to 150 validation repertoires.

The sequencing input was PBMCs. The TCR sequence derives from a woman younger than 30 in good health and CMV-seronegative. V gene TRBV6-4 combines with J gene TRBJ2-2; 8 nucleotides line up with TRBD2. The CDR3 spells CASSDRGGNTGELFF. In DNA form, the CDR3 reads TGTGCCAGCAGTGACCGGGGGGGGAACACCGGGGAGCTGTTTTTT.